This T cell receptor beta chain was sequenced for a study of T cell changes during pregnancy in multiple sclerosis. This clone was picked up one time. An end of the junction differs from the germline gene, which may be a read error. Here immunoSEQ multiplex PCR was the method, and the copy in TCRdb shows in-frame clones only, minus some. This table holds tens of thousands of clones, over 75% found once. The receptor was isolated from a female donor with multiple sclerosis, enrolled in a pregnancy study. This material consisted of CD4+ T cells from peripheral blood mononuclear cells, taken before pregnancy.

The CDR3 bases are TGTGCTAGCAGCTTGGCAGGGGGCACGAACACCGGGGAGCTGTTTTTT. Translating it yields CASSLAGGTNTGELFF. This chain joins TRBV7-7 and TRBJ2-2, with TRBD1 matching over 8 bases. Germline CDR1 reads SSHAT; CDR2 reads FNYEAQ (reference sequence). This CDR3 has 16 amino acids.